The 12 T cell receptor beta chains below were found in one sample sequenced in a study of blood T cell repertoires in COVID-19. The repertoire was sequenced with immunoSEQ multiplex PCR; TCRdb's copy has only in-frame clones and lacks some. The repertoire holds 350,000 to 450,000 clones, with roughly nine tenths as singletons. What was sequenced was PBMCs or T cells enriched from blood (not recorded which). Every receptor here comes from a woman in her 40s who had been exposed to COVID-19.

This chain uses TRBV18 with TRBJ1-1, with 9 bases fitting TRBD1. V dropped 9 bases and J dropped 0; count of bases not matched to a gene: 5. The germline V gene has CDR1 KGHSH and CDR2 LQKENI. The CDR3 sequence is 14 residues long. The CDR3 nucleotides read TGTGCCAGTGACGGACAGGGGATGAACACTGAAGCTTTCTTT. Its protein product is CASDGQGMNTEAFF. The full variable domain, in which reference TRBV18 and TRBJ1-1 provide the parts outside the CDR3, is NAGVMQNPRHLVRRRGQEARLRCSPMKGHSHVYWYRQLPEEGLKFMVYLQKENIIDESGMPKERFSAEFPKEGPSILRIQQVVRGDSAAYFCASDGQGMNTEAFFGQGTRLTVV.

The sample holds a few counts of this clone. V and J are TRBV19 and TRBJ2-1; 11 bases are shared with TRBD2. The CDR3 loop spans 16 amino acids. Per germline, CDR1 LNHDA and CDR2 SQIVND (reference sequence). The V gene end was trimmed by 2 bases and the J gene end by 10 bases; junction bases not matched to a gene: 10. The DNA for the CDR3 is TGTGCCAGTAGTATAACTGGGACTAGCGGACATGAAGAGCAGTTCTTC. Translation gives CASSITGTSGHEEQFF.

The V call is TRBV5-8, the J call TRBJ1-1, with D maybe TRBD1 (6 bases). The CDR3 is made up of 18 amino acids. V was shortened by 0 bases and J by 7 bases, with 25 bases between the two germline ends. The germline gives CDR1 SGHTS, CDR2 YDEGEE. CDR3 region: CASSLGPRRAGDRDEAFF. DNA of the CDR3: TGTGCCAGCAGCTTGGGCCCTCGTAGGGCAGGGGATCGAGATGAAGCTTTCTTT.

This chain connects TRBV3-1 (or the pseudogene TRBV3-2) to TRBJ2-5; 10 bases match TRBD2. Trimming removed 0 bases from V and 7 bases from J; junction bases left unmatched: 5. This CDR3 spans 15 amino acids. CDR1 is LGHDT, CDR2 YNNKEL, per germline (reference sequence). The CDR3 is CASSQEAGGFGTQYF. In nucleotides, the CDR3 is TGTGCCAGCAGCCAAGAAGCGGGGGGGTTCGGGACCCAGTACTTC.

The chain carries TRBV18 and TRBJ2-2, with a possible D match to TRBD1 (5 bases). In germline, CDR1 is KGHSH, CDR2 LQKENI. Trimming left V 2 bases short and J 0 bases short, with 13 bases between. This CDR3 region has 17 residues. The CDR3 spells CASSPSLPTANTGELFF. In DNA form, the CDR3 reads TGTGCCAGCTCACCAAGTTTGCCGACAGCGAACACCGGGGAGCTGTTTTTT.

To note about this clone: Within the sample, other DNA sequences also encode this same CDR3. The V gene is TRBV7-9, the J gene TRBJ1-4; D uncertain. The CDR3 contains 12 residues. V shed 2 bases and J shed 8 bases, with 6 bases lying between them. Germline lookup yields CDR1 SEHNR and CDR2 FQNEAQ (reference sequence). CDR3 bases: TGTGCCAGCAGCTTAACGGGGGAAAAACTGTTTTTT. It translates to CASSLTGEKLFF.

Only a few counts were recorded for this clone. The chain employs TRBV7-9 and TRBJ2-1; no clear D. Trimming cost V 5 bases and J 8 bases, with 7 bases left between them. Germline CDR1 SEHNR, CDR2 FQNEAQ (reference sequence). This CDR3 contains 11 residues. CDR3 DNA: TGTGCCAGCAGCGAACCGGATGAGCAGTTCTTC. Encoded protein: CASSEPDEQFF.

The V and J genes are TRBV27 and TRBJ1-6, with D possibly being TRBD1 (6 bases). With 3 bases removed from V and 16 bases from J, the gap between germline ends came to 13 bases. Germline V gene lookup returns CDR1 MNHEY and CDR2 SMNVEV (reference sequence). This CDR3 comprises 12 residues. The CDR3 DNA reads as TGTGCCAGCAGTTTTCCCCGGGACACTCTCCACTTT. Translated, it gives CASSFPRDTLHF.

CDR3 sequence reads: CASSGKYRANEKLFF. The CDR3 region has the DNA TGTGCCAGTAGTGGGAAGTACAGGGCTAATGAAAAACTGTTTTTT. The chain has TRBV19 and TRBJ1-4, with a tentative D call TRBD1 (6 bases). The V end lost 5 bases, the J end lost 3 bases, and 13 bases lay between the germline ends. CDR3 size: 15 residues. Germline CDR1 is LNHDA and CDR2 is SQIVND (reference sequence). Looking up the rest from reference TRBV19 and TRBJ1-4 gives the full variable domain: DGGITQSPKYLFRKEGQNVTLSCEQNLNHDAMYWYRQDPGQGLRLIYYSQIVNDFQKGDIAEGYSVSREKKESFPLTVTSAQKNPTAFYLCASSGKYRANEKLFFGSGTQLSVL.

The chain couples TRBV5-5 to TRBJ1-2; tentative D call: TRBD1 (5 bases). V lost 0 bases and J 9 bases, leaving 15 bases between the germline ends. The germline V gene encodes CDR1 SGHKS and CDR2 YYEKEE (reference sequence). This CDR3 spans 14 amino acids. CDR3 protein: CASSLVVAGRSYTF. In DNA form, the CDR3 reads TGTGCCAGCAGCTTGGTAGTCGCAGGGAGGAGCTACACCTTC.

This clone was detected only once. The chain employs TRBV6-5 and TRBJ2-2; 7 positions match TRBD1. The germline CDR1 and CDR2 sequences are MNHEY and SVGAGI. J gave up 4 bases and V 5 bases, and 7 bases lay outside the gene matches. CDR3 size: 15 residues. CDR3 DNA: TGTGCCAGCAGTCTGCGGACAGGTGCCACCGGGGAGCTGTTTTTT. As protein: CASSLRTGATGELFF.

For this clone: This same CDR3 is encoded by further DNA sequences in the sample. This chain connects TRBV7-2 to TRBJ2-7; maybe TRBD1 (6 bases). This CDR3 contains 14 residues. Trimming removed 0 bases from V and 0 bases from J, with 6 bases in between. Germline-derived CDR1 and CDR2 are SGHTA and FQGNSA. The CDR3 region is CASSLAGGSYEQYF. As DNA, the CDR3 is TGTGCCAGCAGCTTAGCAGGGGGCTCCTACGAGCAGTACTTC.